The subject of this entry is one TCR beta chain. Authors' data handling: Amplifying reference gene primers gave estimates of nucleated cell counts. Clones were read by immunoSEQ multiplex PCR, and TCRdb kept only the in-frame ones, dropping some. That table supplies the V and J calls and clone size; D and trimming were determined from the DNA. The table includes about 100,000 clones, over 85% detected once. V gave up 5 bases and J gave up 0 bases; unmatched junction bases: 3. Per the germline V gene, CDR1 is SGHTA and CDR2 is FQGNSA. CDR3 size: 14 residues. The data originate from a study of blood T cell repertoires in COVID-19. About the research overall: The United States, Italy and Spain were the sources of the acute and convalescent COVID-19 samples. PBMCs, B-cell-depleted T cells, or T cells provided the cDNA or gDNA that made up the material.

This clonotype was obtained from a man aged 65 to 85 with acute or convalescent COVID-19. This chain uses TRBV7-2 with TRBJ1-2; 7 nucleotides align to TRBD1. Input material: peripheral blood. The CDR3 DNA reads TGTGCCAGCAGCATTACAGGGGCTAACTATGGCTACACCTTC. It translates to CASSITGANYGYTF. The entire variable domain, with the rest obtained from reference TRBV7-2 and TRBJ1-2, is as follows: GAGVSQSPSNKVTEKGKDVELRCDPISGHTALYWYRQSLGQGLEFLIYFQGNSAPDKSGLPSDRFSAERTGGSVSTLTIQRTQQEDSAVYLCASSITGANYGYTFGSGTRLTVV.